This entry lists 13 T cell receptor beta chains sequenced from one sample in a study of T-cell reconstitution after alpha-beta-depleted transplantation in children. Unique molecular identifiers tagged the TCRbeta library. A single record per CDR3 protein comes from TCRdb applying MiXCR to the PCR reads. This sample yields roughly 790,000 distinct CDR3 sequences, of which 15% to 20% are seen a single time; just under 5% belongs to the top ten. This sample comprised PBMCs, mostly from graft donor cells, obtained 360 days after TCRalphabeta/CD19-depleted stem cell transplant. The source is a male patient aged 10 to 17 who had a stem cell transplant for acute lymphoblastic leukemia, so the T cells may come from the graft donor.

The sample holds many counts of this clonotype. The chain links TRBV5-1 to TRBJ2-2; D is ambiguous. V was cut by 4 bases and J by 2 bases, with 12 bases left in between. Germline CDR1 is SGHRS and CDR2 is YFSETQ. The CDR3 spans 15 residues. CDR3 residues: CASSPVPLNTGELFF. DNA of the CDR3: TGCGCCAGCAGCCCGGTCCCTCTTAACACCGGGGAGCTGTTTTTT.

This clonotype has more than one count but fewer than ten. This chain uses TRBV7-2 with TRBJ1-2, with D hard to call. CDR1 is SGHTA, CDR2 FQGNSA, per germline. CDR3 size: 17 residues. The V end was cut by 5 bases, the J end by 6 bases, with 25 bases between. CDR3 protein: CASSTYNSGIRENGYTF. CDR3 in DNA: TGTGCCAGCAGCACTTATAACTCGGGCATCCGAGAAAATGGCTACACCTTC.

This clonotype was found a few times. This chain uses TRBV27 with TRBJ2-5; D tentatively reads TRBD1 or TRBD2 (6 bases each). V was cut by 6 bases and J by 1 base, with 18 bases left in between. CDR1 and CDR2 from the germline V gene are MNHEY and SMNVEV (reference sequence). The length of the CDR3 is 16 residues. The CDR3 region is CASRGGWDVPQETQYF. The CDR3 nucleotides read TGTGCCAGCAGAGGGGGGTGGGACGTTCCCCAAGAGACCCAGTACTTC.

This clonotype was seen more than once but under ten times. V is TRBV9 and J is TRBJ2-1; possibly TRBD1 for D (5 bases). CDR3 length equals 16 residues. Per germline, CDR1 SGDLS and CDR2 YYNGEE. The germline V and J ends were trimmed by 4 bases and 3 bases, with 17 bases remaining between them. The chain's CDR3 is CASSPQGTSSYNEQFF. In DNA, the CDR3 is TGTGCCAGCAGCCCCCAGGGTACATCAAGCTACAATGAGCAGTTCTTC.

Notes on this clonotype: This may be a read error, as it is one base from a much larger clone. The V call is TRBV5-5, the J call TRBJ2-1, with 10 bases matching TRBD2. Trimming at V came to 4 bases and at J to 6 bases, leaving 7 bases not matched to a gene. Germline values: CDR1 SGHKS, CDR2 YYEKEE (reference sequence). The CDR3 is made up of 15 amino acids. CDR3 protein: CASSRAGGRGNEQFF. CDR3 sequence (DNA): TGTGCCAGCAGCAGAGCGGGAGGGAGGGGCAATGAGCAGTTCTTC.

This rearrangement joins TRBV12-3 or TRBV12-4 to TRBJ2-7; TRBD1 matches at 9 bases. V was pared by 3 bases and J by 6 bases, with 6 bases of the junction left unmatched. There are 14 residues in the CDR3. CDR3 bases: TGTGCCAGCAGTTTTCGGACAGGGGCTCCCGAGCAGTACTTC. Amino acids: CASSFRTGAPEQYF.

The CDR3 region has the DNA TGTGCCACCCATAGCTCGCTTAATGAGCAGTTCTTC. Amino acids: CATHSSLNEQFF. The chain is built from TRBV7-6 and TRBJ2-1; D uncertain. The CDR3 runs to 12 residues. Germline V gene sequence: CDR1 SGHVS, CDR2 FNYEAQ. V lost 10 bases and J lost 7, with 14 bases in between.

This clonotype was counted at least ten times. The V call is TRBV29-1, the J call TRBJ2-1; a possible D gene is TRBD1 (5 bases). With 1 base removed from V and 15 bases from J, the gap between germline ends came to 10 bases. Germline CDR1 is SQVTM and CDR2 is ANQGSEA. The CDR3 is 10 amino acids. The CDR3, as DNA: TGCAGCGTTGAAGGCAGCCAGGGGTTCTTC. It translates to CSVEGSQGFF.

A note on this clonotype: A much larger clone differs by one base, so this may be a read error. V and J are TRBV7-9 and TRBJ2-5; TRBD2 matches at 9 bases. The CDR3 consists of 14 residues. CDR1 SEHNR and CDR2 FQNEAQ come from the germline V gene (reference sequence). In DNA form, the CDR3 reads TGTGCCAACAGCTTAGGACTAGCGAAGGAGACCCAGTACTTC. Translating it yields CANSLGLAKETQYF.

The genes are TRBV3-1 and TRBJ2-2, with D possibly matching TRBD2 (5 bases). The germline CDR1 and CDR2 sequences are LGHDT and YNNKEL (reference sequence). Between the trimmed V and J ends, which lost 4 bases and 2 bases, there was a span of 14 bases. The CDR3 is made up of 16 amino acids. The CDR3 sequence is CASSLLALFNTGELFF. The CDR3 nucleotides read TGTGCCAGCAGCCTATTAGCGCTTTTCAACACCGGGGAGCTGTTTTTT.

The chain employs TRBV7-9 and TRBJ2-2; D gene unclear. Germline V gives CDR1 SEHNR, CDR2 FQNEAQ (reference sequence). The CDR3 is made up of 13 amino acids. V gave up 6 bases and J gave up 13 bases, with 18 bases separating them. This CDR3 reads CASRGFGGPALFF. CDR3 in DNA: TGTGCCAGCAGAGGATTTGGCGGTCCTGCGCTGTTTTTT.

V gene TRBV7-7 combines with J gene TRBJ2-3; D possibly corresponds to TRBD1 (6 bases). Trimming removed 1 base at V and 10 bases at J, with 15 bases between. CDR3 length: 14 residues. Germline lookup yields CDR1 SSHAT and CDR2 FNYEAQ (reference sequence). The CDR3 nucleotides are TGTGCCAGCAGCTTAGGATATACAGGGCTCCCGCAGTATTTT. Translated, it gives CASSLGYTGLPQYF.

The rearrangement links TRBV5-1 to TRBJ2-1, with 13 bases aligning to TRBD2. This CDR3 has 18 amino acids. V lost 2 bases and J lost 6; bases outside the gene matches: 11. Germline loops: CDR1 SGHRS, CDR2 YFSETQ. The CDR3 DNA reads TGCGCCAGCAGCTTCGGACTAGCGGGAGCTTCTAGGGGCAATGAGCAGTTCTTC. Translating it yields CASSFGLAGASRGNEQFF.